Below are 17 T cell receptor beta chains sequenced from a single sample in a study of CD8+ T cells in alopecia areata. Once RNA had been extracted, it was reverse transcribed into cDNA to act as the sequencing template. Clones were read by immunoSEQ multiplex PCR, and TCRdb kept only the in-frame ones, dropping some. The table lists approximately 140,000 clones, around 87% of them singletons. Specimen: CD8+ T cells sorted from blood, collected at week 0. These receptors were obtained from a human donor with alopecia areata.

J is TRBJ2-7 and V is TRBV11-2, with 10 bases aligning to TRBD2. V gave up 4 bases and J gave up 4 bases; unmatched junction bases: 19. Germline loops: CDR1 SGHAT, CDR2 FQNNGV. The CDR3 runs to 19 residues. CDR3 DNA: TGTGCCAGCAGCTCTGAAGAGGGTAGCGGGAGGTTCCGCTTTTACGAGCAGTACTTC. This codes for CASSSEEGSGRFRFYEQYF.

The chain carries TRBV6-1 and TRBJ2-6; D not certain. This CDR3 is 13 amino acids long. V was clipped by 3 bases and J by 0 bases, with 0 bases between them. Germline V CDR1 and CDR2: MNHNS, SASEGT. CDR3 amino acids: CASSDSGANVLTF. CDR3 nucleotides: TGTGCCAGCAGTGACTCTGGGGCCAACGTCCTGACTTTC.

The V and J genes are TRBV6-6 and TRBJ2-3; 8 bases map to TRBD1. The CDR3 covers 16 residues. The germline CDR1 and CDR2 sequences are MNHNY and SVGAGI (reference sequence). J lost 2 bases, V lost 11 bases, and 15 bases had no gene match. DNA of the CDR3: TGTGCCGCCCTCCCAGGGGGCAGTTCGAACACAGATACGCAGTATTTT. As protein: CAALPGGSSNTDTQYF.

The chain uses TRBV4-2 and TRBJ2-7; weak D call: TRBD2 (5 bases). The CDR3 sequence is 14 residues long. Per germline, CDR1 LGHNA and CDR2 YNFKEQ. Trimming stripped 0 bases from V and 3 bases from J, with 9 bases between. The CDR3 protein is CASSQEPGDYEQYF. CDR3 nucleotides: TGTGCCAGCAGCCAAGAACCCGGGGACTACGAGCAGTACTTC.

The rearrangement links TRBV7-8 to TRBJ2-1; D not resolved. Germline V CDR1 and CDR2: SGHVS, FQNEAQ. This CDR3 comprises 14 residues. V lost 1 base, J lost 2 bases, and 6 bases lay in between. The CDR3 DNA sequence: TGTGCCAGCAGCTTAGGGGCCCCCTACAATGAGCAGTTCTTC. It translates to CASSLGAPYNEQFF. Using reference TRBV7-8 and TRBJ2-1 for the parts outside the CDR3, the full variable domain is GAGVSQSPRYKVAKRGQDVALRCDPISGHVSLFWYQQALGQGPEFLTYFQNEAQLDKSGLPSDRFFAERPEGSVSTLKIQRTQQEDSAVYLCASSLGAPYNEQFFGPGTRLTVL.

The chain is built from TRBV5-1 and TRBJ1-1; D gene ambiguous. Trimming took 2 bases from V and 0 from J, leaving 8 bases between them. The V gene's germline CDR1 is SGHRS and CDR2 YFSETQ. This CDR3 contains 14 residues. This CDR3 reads CASSFRALNTEAFF. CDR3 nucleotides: TGCGCCAGCAGCTTCCGTGCCTTGAACACTGAAGCTTTCTTT.

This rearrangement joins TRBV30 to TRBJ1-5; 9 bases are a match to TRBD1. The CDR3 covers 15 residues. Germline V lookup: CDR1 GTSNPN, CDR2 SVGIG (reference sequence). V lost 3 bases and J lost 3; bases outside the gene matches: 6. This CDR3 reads CAWRGGQGNNQPQHF. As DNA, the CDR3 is TGTGCCTGGAGAGGGGGACAGGGTAACAATCAGCCCCAGCATTTT.

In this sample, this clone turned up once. The DNA of the CDR3 is TGTGCCAGCAGCTTACACCCCCCGGGACAGACCACCCAAGAGACCCAGTACTTC. It codes for CASSLHPPGQTTQETQYF. The genes are TRBV7-2 and TRBJ2-5; TRBD1 matches 7 bases. This CDR3 is 18 amino acids long. Per the germline V gene, CDR1 is SGHTA and CDR2 is FQGNSA. Germline trimming cut 2 bases from V and 1 base from J; bases unmatched to any gene: 13.

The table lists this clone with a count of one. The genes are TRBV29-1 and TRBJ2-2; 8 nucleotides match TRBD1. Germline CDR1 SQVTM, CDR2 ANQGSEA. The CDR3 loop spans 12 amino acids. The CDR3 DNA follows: TGCACCGGACAGGGAGACACCGGGGAGCTGTTTTTT. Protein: CTGQGDTGELFF.

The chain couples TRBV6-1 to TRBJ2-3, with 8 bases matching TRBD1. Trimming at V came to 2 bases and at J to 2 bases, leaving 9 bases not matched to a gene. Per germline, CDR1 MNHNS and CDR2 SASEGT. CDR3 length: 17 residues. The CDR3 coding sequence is TGTGCCAGCAGTGAATTGAACAGGGGGGTTACCACAGATACGCAGTATTTT. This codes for CASSELNRGVTTDTQYF.

CDR3 in amino acids: CASSPVLPGQKYEQYF. In DNA form, the CDR3 reads TGTGCCAGCAGCCCGGTCTTACCGGGACAGAAGTACGAGCAGTACTTC. J is TRBJ2-7 and V is TRBV5-6; TRBD1 agrees at 7 bases. J gave up 4 bases and V 4 bases, and 14 bases lay outside the gene matches. Germline-derived CDR1 and CDR2 are SGHDT and YYEEEE. The CDR3 runs 16 residues.

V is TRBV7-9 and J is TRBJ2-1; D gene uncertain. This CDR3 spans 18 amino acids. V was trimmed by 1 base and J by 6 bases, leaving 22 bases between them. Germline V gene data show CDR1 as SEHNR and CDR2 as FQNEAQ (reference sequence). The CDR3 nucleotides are TGTGCCAGCAGCTTAGACCCTGGCGTCCCCCCATCGGGCAATGAGCAGTTCTTC. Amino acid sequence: CASSLDPGVPPSGNEQFF.

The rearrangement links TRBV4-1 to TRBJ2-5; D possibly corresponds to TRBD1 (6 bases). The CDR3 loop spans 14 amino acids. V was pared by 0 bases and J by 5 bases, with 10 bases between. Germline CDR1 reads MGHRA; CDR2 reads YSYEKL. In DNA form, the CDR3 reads TGCGCCAGCAGCCAAGAATGGGGGCTGGAGACCCAGTACTTC. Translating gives CASSQEWGLETQYF.

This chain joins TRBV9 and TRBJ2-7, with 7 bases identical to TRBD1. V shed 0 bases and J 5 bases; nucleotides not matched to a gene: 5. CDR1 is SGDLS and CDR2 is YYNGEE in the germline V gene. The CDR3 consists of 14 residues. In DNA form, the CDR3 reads TGTGCCAGCAGCGTAGGACAGGGCAGGGACGAGCAGTACTTC. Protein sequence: CASSVGQGRDEQYF. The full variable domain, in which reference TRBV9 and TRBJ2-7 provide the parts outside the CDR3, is DSGVTQTPKHLITATGQRVTLRCSPRSGDLSVYWYQQSLDQGLQFLIQYYNGEERAKGNILERFSAQQFPDLHSELNLSSLELGDSALYFCASSVGQGRDEQYFGPGTRLTVT.

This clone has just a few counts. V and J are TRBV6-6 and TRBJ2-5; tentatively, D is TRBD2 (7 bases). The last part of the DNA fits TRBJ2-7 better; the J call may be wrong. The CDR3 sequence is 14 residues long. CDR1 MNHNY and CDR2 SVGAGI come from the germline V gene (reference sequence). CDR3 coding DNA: TGTGCCAGCAGTTACGGGGGGGCGGATTTCGAGCAGTACTTC. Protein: CASSYGGADFEQYF.

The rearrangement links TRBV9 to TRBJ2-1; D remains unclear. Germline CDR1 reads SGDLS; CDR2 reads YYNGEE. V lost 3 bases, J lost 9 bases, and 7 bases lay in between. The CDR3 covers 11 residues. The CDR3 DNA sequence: TGTGCCAGCAGCGCAAGTGGTGAGCAGTTCTTC. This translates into CASSASGEQFF.

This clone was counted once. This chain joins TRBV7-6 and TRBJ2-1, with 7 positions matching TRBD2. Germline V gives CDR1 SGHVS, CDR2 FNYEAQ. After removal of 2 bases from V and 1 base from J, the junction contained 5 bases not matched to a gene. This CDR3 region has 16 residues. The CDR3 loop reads CASSLHTSESYNEQFF. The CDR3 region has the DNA TGTGCCAGCAGCTTACACACTAGCGAGTCCTACAATGAGCAGTTCTTC.